This is a list of T cell receptor beta chains from one sample in a study of Ad26.COV2.S vaccination and SARS-CoV-2 variants. TCRdb's copy holds only in-frame clones and misses some; the assay was immunoSEQ multiplex PCR. The sample has approximately 410,000 clones; around 92% are singletons. The input for sequencing was peripheral blood, taken in a trial of Ad26.COV2.S vaccine versus placebo. The receptor set was obtained from a person aged 18-60 years who received the Ad26.COV2.S COVID-19 vaccine or a placebo. Each CDR3 is given with its conserved first and last residue. The D gene is left open where the match is weak. Expanded clones are given a class, and other clones once, few, many or no size at all.

v_gene,len,j_gene,abundance,d_gene,CDR3aa,CDR3nt
TRBV12-3/TRBV12-4,13,TRBJ1-2,-,-,CASSLEQGYGYTF,TGTGCCAGCAGTCTCGAACAGGGCTATGGCTACACCTTC
TRBV2,16,TRBJ2-7,once,TRBD2,CASRTSGGLAASEQYF,TGTGCCAGCAGGACTAGCGGGGGGTTAGCGGCCAGCGAGCAGTACTTC
TRBV19,15,TRBJ1-1,once,-,CASSLGQIMNTEAFF,TGTGCCAGTAGCCTTGGACAGATCATGAACACTGAAGCTTTCTTT
TRBV2,17,TRBJ2-3,-,TRBD1,CASSSSPGQGVIDTQYF,TGTGCCAGCAGCAGTTCTCCGGGACAGGGGGTGATAGATACGCAGTATTTT
TRBV7-2,14,TRBJ1-2,-,TRBD1,CASRLRQGFYGYTF,TGTGCCAGCAGACTCAGACAGGGCTTCTATGGCTACACCTTC
TRBV6-5,15,TRBJ2-4,-,-,CASSRDPGGANIQYF,TGTGCCAGCAGCCGGGACCCAGGGGGGGCGAACATTCAGTACTTC
TRBV6-4,15,TRBJ2-5,-,TRBD1,CASSSNGPRGETQYF,TGTGCCAGCAGCTCCAACGGTCCCAGGGGGGAGACCCAGTACTTC
TRBV15,15,TRBJ2-1,-,-,CATSRARLDYNEQFF,TGTGCCACCAGCAGAGCGCGTTTGGATTACAATGAGCAGTTCTTC
TRBV30,12,TRBJ1-6,-,TRBD1,CAWTGGNSPLHF,TGTGCCTGGACAGGGGGTAATTCACCCCTCCACTTT
TRBV19,12,TRBJ1-1,-,-,CASRVQDTEAFF,TGTGCCAGCCGGGTTCAGGACACTGAAGCTTTCTTT
TRBV7-9,17,TRBJ2-2,-,-,CASSLAISGTYTGELFF,TGTGCCAGCAGCTTAGCGATATCAGGGACCTACACCGGGGAGCTGTTTTTT
TRBV5-1,16,TRBJ2-3,once,TRBD1,CASSRDSTTSTDTQYF,TGCGCCAGCAGCAGGGACAGTACTACTAGCACAGATACGCAGTATTTT
TRBV6-2/TRBV6-3,18,TRBJ1-5,-,TRBD1,CASSYPGQGAWSNQPQHF,TGTGCCAGCAGTTACCCAGGACAGGGGGCTTGGAGCAATCAGCCCCAGCATTTT
TRBV7-2,16,TRBJ2-2,once,-,CASSAQTGLNTGELFF,TGTGCCAGCAGCGCTCAGACAGGCTTGAACACCGGGGAGCTGTTTTTT
TRBV5-6,16,TRBJ2-1,-,-,CASSWTPGSPYNEQFF,TGTGCCAGCAGCTGGACTCCAGGGAGCCCGTACAATGAGCAGTTCTTC
TRBV2,15,TRBJ1-2,-,-,CATPGSHWGSYGYTF,TGTGCCACCCCGGGGTCCCATTGGGGGTCCTATGGCTACACCTTC
TRBV6-2/TRBV6-3,16,TRBJ2-7,-,TRBD1,CASSYPNRGPNYEQYF,TGTGCCAGCAGTTACCCGAACAGGGGGCCAAACTACGAGCAGTACTTC
TRBV6-2/TRBV6-3,14,TRBJ2-2,-,-,CASSYRYPTGELFF,TGTGCCAGCAGTTATCGGTACCCCACCGGGGAGCTGTTTTTT
TRBV29-1,13,TRBJ2-3,once,-,CSVVGWDTDTQYF,TGCAGCGTTGTTGGTTGGGACACAGATACGCAGTATTTT
TRBV18,16,TRBJ2-7,-,TRBD1,CASSPQSGTGGYEQYF,TGTGCCAGCTCACCGCAGTCCGGGACAGGGGGGTACGAGCAGTACTTC
TRBV9,15,TRBJ1-2,-,-,CASSHLGAARYGYTF,TGTGCCAGCAGCCACTTGGGGGCAGCGAGATATGGCTACACCTTC
TRBV10-2,15,TRBJ2-7,-,TRBD2,CASSDRLAGSSEQYF,TGCGCCAGCAGCGACCGACTAGCGGGGAGTTCCGAGCAGTACTTC
TRBV27,12,TRBJ1-4,-,-,CASGFYGGKLFF,TGTGCCAGCGGTTTTTACGGGGGAAAACTGTTTTTT
TRBV27,16,TRBJ1-1,-,-,CASSPTGGSMNTEAFF,TGTGCCAGCAGTCCAACCGGCGGTTCAATGAACACTGAAGCTTTCTTT
TRBV19,17,TRBJ2-2,-,TRBD2,CASSRHGLAGNTGELFF,TGTGCCAGTAGTAGGCATGGACTAGCGGGGAACACCGGGGAGCTGTTTTTT
TRBV6-1,13,TRBJ1-1,-,-,CASSEVRNTEAFF,TGTGCCAGCAGTGAAGTCAGGAACACTGAAGCTTTCTTT
TRBV7-2,15,TRBJ1-2,once,-,CASSLVASGVKGYTF,TGTGCCAGCAGCTTAGTTGCGTCGGGCGTGAAGGGCTACACCTTC
TRBV5-6,12,TRBJ1-3,-,-,CASSYQTGPTGF,TGTGCCAGCAGCTATCAAACGGGGCCCACGGGATTT
TRBV6-1,15,TRBJ1-1,few,-,CASSETTGMVTEAFF,TGTGCCAGCAGTGAAACAACAGGGATGGTCACTGAAGCTTTCTTT
TRBV7-8,15,TRBJ2-3,-,TRBD2,CASSLQGGFADTQYF,TGTGCCAGCAGCTTACAGGGAGGGTTTGCAGATACGCAGTATTTT
TRBV20-1,14,TRBJ1-5,-,-,CSASRQGGSQPQHF,TGCAGTGCTAGTCGCCAGGGAGGGAGTCAGCCCCAGCATTTT
TRBV2,15,TRBJ2-4,-,-,CASSATDTAKNIQYF,TGTGCCAGCAGTGCGACAGACACTGCCAAAAACATTCAGTACTTC
TRBV4-3,13,TRBJ1-6,few,-,CASSLGVNSPLHF,TGCGCCAGCAGCCTAGGGGTAAACTCACCCCTCCACTTT
TRBV4-1,14,TRBJ1-1,once,-,CASSQRGRDTEAFF,TGCGCCAGCAGCCAGCGGGGCCGGGACACTGAAGCTTTCTTT
TRBV10-2,12,TRBJ2-7,-,-,CASSPVVYEQYF,TGCGCCAGCAGTCCGGTGGTATACGAGCAGTACTTC
TRBV7-2,14,TRBJ2-5,-,-,CASSLAGAQETQYF,TGTGCCAGCAGCTTAGCAGGCGCCCAAGAGACCCAGTACTTC
TRBV3-1/TRBV3-2,13,TRBJ1-5,-,-,CASSATGFQPQHF,TGTGCCAGCAGCGCCACAGGTTTCCAGCCCCAGCATTTT
TRBV13,15,TRBJ1-4,-,TRBD1,CASSPTGTGDEKLFF,TGTGCCAGCAGCCCTACCGGGACAGGGGATGAAAAACTGTTTTTT
TRBV7-2,14,TRBJ2-1,-,-,CASSWGGRYNEQFF,TGTGCCAGCAGCTGGGGGGGCCGATACAATGAGCAGTTCTTC
TRBV4-1,15,TRBJ1-2,once,TRBD1,CASSQWGQGRYGYTF,TGCGCCAGCAGCCAATGGGGACAGGGAAGGTATGGCTACACCTTC
TRBV28,17,TRBJ1-2,-,TRBD1,CASSLLDRMTFDYGYTF,TGTGCCAGCAGTTTATTGGACAGGATGACTTTCGACTATGGCTACACCTTC
TRBV6-5,13,TRBJ2-7,-,TRBD2,CASRGGGKYEQYF,TGTGCCAGCAGGGGCGGGGGAAAGTACGAGCAGTACTTC
TRBV29-1,13,TRBJ1-2,-,-,CSVGLTSNYGYTF,TGCAGCGTTGGCTTGACATCTAACTATGGCTACACCTTC
TRBV24-1,15,TRBJ2-1,-,TRBD2,CATSDRGGPSYEQFF,TGTGCCACCAGTGATCGGGGGGGCCCTTCGTATGAGCAGTTCTTC
TRBV6-5,16,TRBJ2-7,-,TRBD2,CASSSTGTSGGYEQYF,TGTGCCAGCAGTTCAACCGGGACTAGCGGGGGTTACGAGCAGTACTTC
TRBV5-1,13,TRBJ1-1,-,-,CASSLVGYTEAFF,TGCGCCAGCAGCTTGGTCGGGTACACTGAAGCTTTCTTT
TRBV30,15,TRBJ2-7,once,-,CAWSAPTSNIYEQYF,TGTGCCTGGAGTGCACCGACCTCAAATATCTACGAGCAGTACTTC
TRBV3-1/TRBV3-2,14,TRBJ1-1,-,-,CASRPQGGDTEAFF,TGTGCCAGCAGACCCCAGGGAGGGGACACTGAAGCTTTCTTT
TRBV11-2,18,TRBJ2-1,once,-,CASSLGGVRVRSYNEQFF,TGTGCCAGCAGCTTAGGGGGAGTCAGGGTAAGGTCCTACAATGAGCAGTTCTTC
TRBV9,15,TRBJ1-4,-,TRBD1,CASTLLRTGTEKLFF,TGTGCCAGCACCCTACTTCGGACAGGGACGGAAAAACTGTTTTTT
TRBV10-3,12,TRBJ2-5,-,-,CAISGTKETQYF,TGTGCCATCAGTGGGACGAAAGAGACCCAGTACTTC
TRBV6-5,15,TRBJ1-2,-,-,CASSYGAVKGYGYTF,TGTGCCAGCAGTTACGGGGCAGTGAAGGGCTATGGCTACACCTTC
TRBV30,12,TRBJ1-2,-,TRBD1,CAHPGTGYGYTF,TGTGCCCATCCGGGGACAGGGTATGGCTACACCTTC
TRBV18,15,TRBJ1-2,-,TRBD1,CASSPALGQGNGYTF,TGTGCCAGCTCGCCAGCACTGGGACAGGGGAATGGCTACACCTTC